These 27 T cell receptor beta chains came from one sample sequenced in a study of shared clonotypes between healthy human individuals. Sequenced by immunoSEQ multiplex PCR; TCRdb stores in-frame clones only, minus some. Here the sample spans more than 200,000 clones, approximately 70% being singletons. Sequencing used memory CD4+ T cells sorted from blood. Subset specified: CD45RA-negative fraction. Receptors originate from a man in his thirties or forties in good health.

This chain links TRBV11-3 with TRBJ2-1; D may be TRBD1 (6 bases). Trimming removed 1 base at V and 12 bases at J, with 13 bases between. Germline assignment: CDR1 SGHNT and CDR2 YENEEA. The CDR3 spans 13 residues. The CDR3 is CASSLGPQGGQFF. CDR3 in DNA: TGTGCCAGCAGCTTAGGTCCCCAAGGGGGGCAGTTCTTC.

The sample holds many counts of this clone. The CDR3 DNA is TGTGCCAGCAGCCAGACCCTCGGGACAGATTATGGCTACACCTTC. Translating it yields CASSQTLGTDYGYTF. V and J are TRBV7-9 and TRBJ1-2, with 7 bases aligning to TRBD1. The trim removed 5 bases at V and 5 bases at J, leaving 11 bases unmatched. The CDR3 totals 15 residues. The germline gives CDR1 SEHNR, CDR2 FQNEAQ (reference sequence).

This chain joins TRBV4-2 and TRBJ2-1; TRBD2 aligns across 7 bases. Looked up from germline, CDR1 is LGHNA and CDR2 is YNFKEQ. V gave up 3 bases and J gave up 4 bases; unmatched junction bases: 9. This CDR3 spans 16 amino acids. CDR3 sequence: CASSHRAGMGYNEQFF. The CDR3 nucleotides read TGTGCCAGCAGCCATCGAGCGGGGATGGGGTACAATGAGCAGTTCTTC.

The chain is built from TRBV6-1 and TRBJ1-3; D gene unclear. Germline CDR1 MNHNS, CDR2 SASEGT. With 2 bases removed from V and 4 bases from J, the gap between germline ends came to 9 bases. The length of the CDR3 is 14 residues. The CDR3 nucleotides are TGTGCCAGCAGTGAACGGGTACTCGGAAACACCATATATTTT. This gives the protein CASSERVLGNTIYF.

This chain joins TRBV5-1 and TRBJ1-1; tentative D call: TRBD1 (5 bases). Germline CDR1 reads SGHRS; CDR2 reads YFSETQ. The CDR3 runs 14 residues. V gave up 2 bases and J gave up 0 bases, with 8 bases separating them. This CDR3 reads CASSLQDMNTEAFF. The CDR3 coding sequence is TGCGCCAGCAGCTTACAGGATATGAACACTGAAGCTTTCTTT.

This clone was seen a few times. J is TRBJ2-7 and V is TRBV27, with D uncertain. Germline-derived CDR1 and CDR2 are MNHEY and SMNVEV (reference sequence). Trimming pared 1 base from V and 1 base from J, leaving 5 bases between. The CDR3 is 13 amino acids. This CDR3 reads CASSLWASYEQYF. The CDR3, as DNA: TGTGCCAGCAGTTTATGGGCGTCCTACGAGCAGTACTTC.

This clone was seen once. The CDR3 protein is CASSGGAPGDTQYF. DNA of the CDR3: TGTGCCAGCAGTGGGGGGGCTCCGGGAGATACGCAGTATTTT. The chain recombines TRBV2 with TRBJ2-3, with D perhaps given as TRBD1 or TRBD2 (6 bases each). The CDR3 has 14 residues. Germline CDR1 SNHLY, CDR2 FYNNEI. V was trimmed by 4 bases and J by 5 bases, leaving 13 bases between them.

This chain links TRBV6-4 with TRBJ1-2; D unclear. Deletions cut 6 bases from V and 8 bases from J, with 19 bases between. The CDR3 contains 14 residues. Germline CDR1 and CDR2: MRHNA and SNTAGT. The CDR3 DNA follows: TGTGCCAGCAGCCAGCGACGGGGTAGTGACGGCTACACCTTC. This translates into CASSQRRGSDGYTF.

The chain links TRBV6-5 to TRBJ2-7; TRBD1 is a possible D gene (5 bases). Germline-derived CDR1 and CDR2 are MNHEY and SVGAGI. This CDR3 has 15 amino acids. V lost 6 bases, J lost 9 bases, and 24 bases lay in between. CDR3 amino acids: CASRKRIGADVGQYF. The CDR3 DNA sequence: TGTGCCAGCAGAAAAAGAATAGGGGCCGACGTAGGGCAGTACTTC.

The rearrangement uses TRBV28 and TRBJ1-1; D ambiguous. Looked up from germline, CDR1 is MDHEN and CDR2 is SYDVKM. The ends were cut back, 6 bases at V and 0 bases at J, with 2 bases in the middle. This CDR3 is built from 11 residues. The CDR3 region is CASRMNTEAFF. The CDR3 DNA follows: TGTGCCAGCAGAATGAACACTGAAGCTTTCTTT.

The rearrangement joins TRBV21-1 to TRBJ1-1. TRBV21-1 is assigned pseudogene status. This CDR3 has 16 amino acids. CDR3 bases: TGTGCCAGCTCCCAGGGAGGGGCCGCTCGAAACACTGAAGCTTTCTTT. The encoded protein is CASSQGGAARNTEAFF.

The rearrangement joins TRBV5-1 to TRBJ2-3, with 9 bases aligning to TRBD2. Germline loops: CDR1 SGHRS, CDR2 YFSETQ. The CDR3 totals 15 residues. V dropped 2 bases and J dropped 4; count of bases not matched to a gene: 5. CDR3 in amino acids: CASSFAGGGADTQYF. In nucleotides, the CDR3 is TGCGCCAGCAGCTTCGCGGGAGGGGGGGCAGATACGCAGTATTTT. Supplemented by reference TRBV5-1 and TRBJ2-3, the full variable domain reads KAGVTQTPRYLIKTRGQQVTLSCSPISGHRSVSWYQQTPGQGLQFLFEYFSETQRNKGNFPGRFSGRQFSNSRSEMNVSTLELGDSALYLCASSFAGGGADTQYFGPGTRLTVL.

J is TRBJ1-1 and V is TRBV30, with D hard to call. V lost 7 bases and J 10 bases, leaving 13 bases between the germline ends. CDR1 and CDR2 from the germline V gene are GTSNPN and SVGIG (reference sequence). The length of the CDR3 is 10 residues. The CDR3 region has the DNA TGTGCCTTAAGCCCCCCCGCAGCTTTCTTT. It codes for CALSPPAAFF.

The chain has TRBV28 and TRBJ2-5; D perhaps matches TRBD2 (6 bases). Germline CDR1 and CDR2: MDHEN and SYDVKM. The CDR3 is 15 residues long. CDR3 in amino acids: CAARTVNPGVETQYF. CDR3 DNA: TGTGCAGCCCGTACCGTTAATCCGGGGGTGGAGACCCAGTACTTC. Variable domain in full (rest from reference TRBV28 and TRBJ2-5): DVKVTQSSRYLVKRTGEKVFLECVQDMDHENMFWYRQDPGLGLRLIYFSYDVKMKEKGDIPEGYSVSREKKERFSLILESASTNQTSMYLCAARTVNPGVETQYFGPGTRLLVL.

This clone was seen repeatedly, ten times or more. V and J are TRBV15 and TRBJ2-7, with D hard to call. The CDR3 is 13 amino acids. Looked up from germline, CDR1 is LNHNV and CDR2 is YYDKDF (reference sequence). V gave up 4 bases and J gave up 2 bases, with 9 bases separating them. CDR3 coding DNA: TGTGCCACCAGCAATCTGGGCGCCTACGAGCAGTACTTC. Translation: CATSNLGAYEQYF.

The CDR3 here is CASSLEKGGNYYNEQFF. DNA for the CDR3: TGTGCCAGCAGCCTTGAGAAAGGGGGCAATTATTACAATGAGCAGTTCTTC. This rearrangement joins TRBV21-1 to TRBJ2-1; the table's D call TRBD1 went unverified against the DNA. TRBV21-1 is a recognized pseudogene. The CDR3 consists of 17 residues.

The V call is TRBV5-1, the J call TRBJ2-7; 9 bases are a match to TRBD2. The germline gives CDR1 SGHRS, CDR2 YFSETQ. The CDR3 spans 14 residues. V shed 4 bases and J 1 base; nucleotides not matched to a gene: 3. In DNA, the CDR3 is TGCGCCAGCAGCAGGACTAGCGATTCCTACGAGCAGTACTTC. It is translated as CASSRTSDSYEQYF.

This chain connects TRBV11-2 to TRBJ2-1; perhaps TRBD1 as D (5 bases). This CDR3 is built from 15 residues. V lost 6 bases to trimming and J lost 8 bases, with 20 bases between them. From germline, CDR1 is SGHAT and CDR2 FQNNGV. The CDR3 reads CASSPGFISFDEQFF. The CDR3 region has the DNA TGTGCCAGCAGTCCAGGGTTTATTTCGTTCGATGAGCAGTTCTTC. Full variable domain (outside the CDR3, taken from reference TRBV11-2 and TRBJ2-1): EAGVAQSPRYKIIEKRQSVAFWCNPISGHATLYWYQQILGQGPKLLIQFQNNGVVDDSQLPKDRFSAERLKGVDSTLKIQPAKLEDSAVYLCASSPGFISFDEQFFGPGTRLTVL.

This clone was seen repeatedly, ten times or more. In the same sample, other DNA sequences code for this CDR3. This chain joins TRBV6-1 and TRBJ1-5; 7 nucleotides agree with TRBD1. V was pared by 1 base and J by 5 bases, with 5 bases of the junction left unmatched. The CDR3 loop spans 15 amino acids. The germline CDR1 and CDR2 sequences are MNHNS and SASEGT. The CDR3: CASSEGTGAHQPQHF. CDR3 nucleotide sequence: TGTGCCAGCAGTGAAGGAACAGGGGCACATCAGCCCCAGCATTTT.

The chain has TRBV19 and TRBJ2-3; D remains unclear. The V and J ends lost 1 base and 5 bases respectively, with 1 base between them. Germline V gene data show CDR1 as LNHDA and CDR2 as SQIVND (reference sequence). This CDR3 contains 11 residues. The CDR3 region is CASSIGDTQYF. DNA of the CDR3: TGTGCCAGTAGTATAGGAGATACGCAGTATTTT.

The chain recombines TRBV10-3 with TRBJ2-7, with 8 bases that match TRBD1. Germline V gives CDR1 ENHRY, CDR2 SYGVKD. The CDR3 spans 12 residues. V shed 5 bases, J shed 4 bases, and the junction held 1 base outside the gene matches. CDR3 nucleotide sequence: TGTGCCATCAGTCGACAGGGGTACGAGCAGTACTTC. It is translated as CAISRQGYEQYF.

The J gene is TRBJ2-7, the V gene TRBV28; tentative D call: TRBD1 (6 bases). The germline CDR1 and CDR2 sequences are MDHEN and SYDVKM. This CDR3 has 16 amino acids. The V gene lost 8 bases and the J gene lost 7 bases, with 27 bases spanning the gap. The CDR3 DNA reads TGTGCCAGCTCAAAGATATTACCGGGACAATTGAGTGAGCAGTACTTC. Its translation is CASSKILPGQLSEQYF. Combining the CDR3 with reference TRBV28 and TRBJ2-7 gives the whole variable domain DVKVTQSSRYLVKRTGEKVFLECVQDMDHENMFWYRQDPGLGLRLIYFSYDVKMKEKGDIPEGYSVSREKKERFSLILESASTNQTSMYLCASSKILPGQLSEQYFGPGTRLTVT.

The chain uses TRBV4-2 and TRBJ2-2; D possibly uses TRBD1 or TRBD2 (5 bases each). Germline V CDR1 and CDR2: LGHNA, YNFKEQ. Deletions cut 0 bases from V and 2 bases from J, with 10 bases between. This CDR3 has 16 residues. The CDR3 nucleotides are TGTGCCAGCAGCCAAGACCCGAGGGGCAACACCGGGGAGCTGTTTTTT. It yields the protein CASSQDPRGNTGELFF.

The V and J genes are TRBV7-9 and TRBJ2-4; D uncertain. The V end was cut by 5 bases, the J end by 8 bases, with 10 bases between. The CDR3 extends over 12 amino acids. Germline V gene lookup returns CDR1 SEHNR and CDR2 FQNEAQ (reference sequence). CDR3 protein: CASSGLGDIQYF. The CDR3 nucleotides read TGTGCCAGCAGCGGTCTAGGTGACATTCAGTACTTC.

As for this clone: Within the sample, other DNA sequences also encode this same CDR3. This rearrangement joins TRBV27 to TRBJ2-7; D unresolved. The germline CDR1 and CDR2 sequences are MNHEY and SMNVEV (reference sequence). The CDR3 length is 14 residues. Trimming left V 5 bases short and J 2 bases short, with 13 bases between. Written as DNA, the CDR3 is TGTGCCAGCAGTCCCTCCGTAGGACCCTACGAGCAGTACTTC. Residues: CASSPSVGPYEQYF.

V is TRBV7-9 and J is TRBJ2-3, with 12 bases matching TRBD2. Trimming cost V 5 bases and J 2 bases; bases outside gene matches: 8. Germline CDR1 SEHNR, CDR2 FQNEAQ (reference sequence). The CDR3 runs to 17 residues. CDR3 DNA: TGTGCCAGCAGCCTCAGTCGACTAGCGGGGGACACAGATACGCAGTATTTT. Protein: CASSLSRLAGDTDTQYF.

The rearrangement joins TRBV19 to TRBJ1-1; D might be TRBD1 (5 bases). This CDR3 contains 16 residues. The V gene lost 3 bases and the J gene lost 1 base, with 15 bases spanning the gap. Germline V gene data show CDR1 as LNHDA and CDR2 as SQIVND (reference sequence). The CDR3 DNA sequence: TGTGCCAGTAGTATCCAGGGTTCTTACACGAACACTGAAGCTTTCTTT. This codes for CASSIQGSYTNTEAFF.